The rows below give T cell receptor beta chains drawn from one sample of a study of shared T cell receptors in the human thymus. TCRdb's table, derived via immunoSEQ multiplex PCR, lists solely in-frame clones and lacks some. The sample yields hundreds of thousands of clones, approximately 95% seen once. Sequencing used thymocytes. All receptors come from a human donor. Each CDR3 is given with its conserved first and last residue. D genes are given only for firm matches. Rows give clone size only sometimes, using once, few, many, or a class for an expanded clone.

clone_size	v_call	j_call	d_call	cdr3_nt	cdr3_aa
NA	TRBV5-1	TRBJ2-7	NA	TGCGCCAGCAGCTTGGAGGCAGCCTACGAGCAGTACTTC	CASSLEAAYEQYF
NA	TRBV5-8	TRBJ1-2	NA	TGTGCCAGCAGCTTTGACGGCTACACCTTC	CASSFDGYTF
NA	TRBV6-1	TRBJ1-2	NA	TGTGCCAGCAGTGAACCCCCCTACAAGCCCAACTATGGCTACACCTTC	CASSEPPYKPNYGYTF
NA	TRBV5-1	TRBJ1-1	NA	TGCGCCAGCAGCCCACAGGGAAGAGCAGACACTGAAGCTTTCTTT	CASSPQGRADTEAFF
NA	TRBV19	TRBJ2-4	NA	TGTGCCACCTTAGGAGGGACACCTTCCCCCAAAAACATTCAGTACTTC	CATLGGTPSPKNIQYF
NA	TRBV29-1	TRBJ2-7	NA	TGCAGCGTTGAAGATCGTCATTATCGGCACTACGAGCAGTACTTC	CSVEDRHYRHYEQYF
NA	TRBV14	TRBJ1-1	TRBD1	TGTGCCAGCAGCCAGGGACAGGCACCGGGCTCGGCTTTCTTT	CASSQGQAPGSAFF
NA	TRBV4-3	TRBJ2-2	TRBD2	TGCGCCAGCAGCCTTACTAGCGGGAGGGCCAGGGCCGGGGAGCTGTTTTTT	CASSLTSGRARAGELFF
NA	TRBV27	TRBJ1-1	TRBD1	TGTGCCAGCAGTTCAAGGTGGGACAGGGATAACACTGAAGCTTTCTTT	CASSSRWDRDNTEAFF
NA	TRBV5-8	TRBJ2-1	NA	TGTGCCAGCAGGGACACCCTGACGGGTGAGTTCTTC	CASRDTLTGEFF
NA	TRBV9	TRBJ1-2	NA	TGTGCCAGCAGTGGAAGGGGCTACACCTTC	CASSGRGYTF
NA	TRBV5-1	TRBJ2-7	TRBD2	TGCGCCAGCAGCGCCGGGACTAGCGGGAGGGCAGAGCAGTACTTC	CASSAGTSGRAEQYF
NA	TRBV11-2	TRBJ2-3	TRBD1	TGTGCCAGCACCCCCAGGTGGGAGACAGGGGGCACAGATACGCAGTATTTT	CASTPRWETGGTDTQYF
once	TRBV19	TRBJ2-7	NA	TGTGCCAGTAGTATAGGTCGGGGCTCCTACGAGCAGTACTTC	CASSIGRGSYEQYF
NA	TRBV6-4	TRBJ2-1	TRBD2	TGTGCCAGCAGTGCCCCTACTAGCGGGAGGGCCCTTGAGCAGTTCTTC	CASSAPTSGRALEQFF
once	TRBV7-6	TRBJ2-2	TRBD2	TGTGCCAGCAGCCCCGGGACTAGCCACACCGGGGAGCTGTTTTTT	CASSPGTSHTGELFF
NA	TRBV28	TRBJ2-2	NA	TGTGCCAGCAGCCTTTATCAGCAGGGGAGGGGCGGGGAGCTGTTTTTT	CASSLYQQGRGGELFF
NA	TRBV6-5	TRBJ2-2	NA	TGTGCCAGCAGGGAGACCGGAAACACCGGGGAGCTGTTTTTT	CASRETGNTGELFF
few	TRBV28	TRBJ2-6	TRBD1	TGTGCCAGCAGACCCGACAGGGAAGGTCCTGGGGCCAACGTCCTGACTTTC	CASRPDREGPGANVLTF
NA	TRBV5-1	TRBJ2-7	NA	TGCGCCAGCAGCTTTGGCGGGCAGGGTTACGAGCAGTACTTC	CASSFGGQGYEQYF
NA	TRBV11-3	TRBJ2-1	TRBD2	TGTGCCAGCAGCTTAGATCCCCCAAGCGGGAGGGCAGTTTATGAGCAGTTCTTC	CASSLDPPSGRAVYEQFF
NA	TRBV7-6	TRBJ2-1	NA	TGTGCCAGCAGTCATGACTCGGCGTGGAGGGACAATGAGCAGTTCTTC	CASSHDSAWRDNEQFF
NA	TRBV2	TRBJ2-3	NA	TGTGCCAGCAGTGACACGGAGGGCACAGATACGCAGTATTTT	CASSDTEGTDTQYF
once	TRBV19	TRBJ2-1	NA	TGTGCCAGTAGTATAGGGAGGACACTCTCCTACAATGAGCAGTTCTTC	CASSIGRTLSYNEQFF
once	TRBV28	TRBJ2-3	NA	TGTGCCAGCAGCGACGTCACAGATACGCAGTATTTT	CASSDVTDTQYF
once	TRBV7-9	TRBJ1-5	TRBD1	TGTGCCAGCAGCTTTTATGGACAGGTGGGTCCAAATCAGCCCCAGCATTTT	CASSFYGQVGPNQPQHF
NA	TRBV4-1	TRBJ2-2	NA	TGCGCCAGCAGCCAAGATTCGGGGCTAGCGCCCACCGGGGAGCTGTTTTTT	CASSQDSGLAPTGELFF
once	TRBV10-2	TRBJ1-2	NA	TGCGCCAGCAGTGACGCCAGGAAAACTCCATTCAACTATGGCTACACCTTC	CASSDARKTPFNYGYTF
NA	TRBV28	TRBJ1-5	NA	TGTGCCAGCAGTTTTTATCAGGAGGGAAGGCCGCATCAGCCCCAGCATTTT	CASSFYQEGRPHQPQHF
NA	TRBV4-1	TRBJ1-1	NA	TGCGCCAGCAGCCCCCACCGGGGTTCCACTGAAGCTTTCTTT	CASSPHRGSTEAFF
NA	TRBV29-1	TRBJ1-2	NA	TGCAGCGTTGAACGTTCACCTGGCTACACCTTC	CSVERSPGYTF
NA	TRBV23-1	TRBJ2-1	TRBD2	TGCGCCAGCAGTCAATTCTGGACTAGCGGAAAACGGGAGTGTAATGAGCAGTTCTTC	CASSQFWTSGKRECNEQFF